The clone carrying this T cell receptor beta chain occurred many times. The source of the sample is a study of human T cells and chemical hapten exposure. Time point reported: healthy volunteer bleed at 2 weeks. Unseparated into fractions, whole blood served as the source from which total RNA was extracted. Unique molecular identifiers were affixed to discrete cDNA molecules within the library. TCRdb itself ran the RACE reads through MiXCR, one entry per CDR3 protein. The table includes approximately 90,000 distinct CDR3 sequences, approximately 9% detected once. Trimming took 1 base from V and 9 from J, leaving 13 bases between them. From germline, CDR1 is LGHNA and CDR2 YSLEER. The CDR3 totals 14 residues.

The receptor comes from a female donor in good health. Some clones in this sample may be carry-over from other donors' samples. The chain combines TRBV4-3 with TRBJ2-1; no clear D gene. Sequencing was done on a sample of whole blood. The CDR3 region is CASSQAPLSGEQFF. CDR3 nucleotides: TGCGCCAGCAGCCAAGCCCCGTTATCTGGTGAGCAGTTCTTC.